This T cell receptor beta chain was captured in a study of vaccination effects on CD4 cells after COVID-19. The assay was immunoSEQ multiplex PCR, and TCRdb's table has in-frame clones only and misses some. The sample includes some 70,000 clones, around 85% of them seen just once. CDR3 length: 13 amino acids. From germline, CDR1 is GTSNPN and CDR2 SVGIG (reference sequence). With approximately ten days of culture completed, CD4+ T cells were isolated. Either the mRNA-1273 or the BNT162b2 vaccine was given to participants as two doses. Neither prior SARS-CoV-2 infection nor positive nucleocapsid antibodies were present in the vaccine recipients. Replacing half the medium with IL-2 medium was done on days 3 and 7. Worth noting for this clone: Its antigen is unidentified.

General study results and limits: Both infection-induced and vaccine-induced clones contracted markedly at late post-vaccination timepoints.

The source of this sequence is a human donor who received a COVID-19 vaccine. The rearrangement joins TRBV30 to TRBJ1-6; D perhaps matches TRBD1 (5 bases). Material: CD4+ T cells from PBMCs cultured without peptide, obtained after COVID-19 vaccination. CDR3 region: CAWGNSGNSPLHF. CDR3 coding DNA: TGTGCTTGGGGGAACAGCGGTAATTCACCCCTCCACTTT.